This entry is about one TCR beta chain. Its specificity is not known. One junction end does not reproduce the germline sequence, and a read error may be involved. This entry belongs to a study of response to subunit inactivated influenza vaccine. Broader study findings: Authors proposed each seasonal influenza vaccination draws in few new T cells.

One entry per CDR3 protein, called by TCRdb with MiXCR from the RT-PCR reads. This table has 650,000 or so distinct CDR3 sequences, about 14% appearing once. The CDR3 sequence is 16 residues long. Germline CDR1 SGHTA, CDR2 FQGNSA. The clonotype originates from a man in his fifties or sixties who received an inactivated influenza vaccine. The sample consisted of PBMCs from blood, taken around two weeks before vaccination. The chain joins TRBV7-2 to TRBJ2-5, with TRBD2 as a possible D gene (6 bases). The DNA of the CDR3 is TGTGCCAGCAGCGCCCCTTACCGGGACTTGCAAGAGACCCAGTATTTC. It is translated as CASSAPYRDLQETQYF.